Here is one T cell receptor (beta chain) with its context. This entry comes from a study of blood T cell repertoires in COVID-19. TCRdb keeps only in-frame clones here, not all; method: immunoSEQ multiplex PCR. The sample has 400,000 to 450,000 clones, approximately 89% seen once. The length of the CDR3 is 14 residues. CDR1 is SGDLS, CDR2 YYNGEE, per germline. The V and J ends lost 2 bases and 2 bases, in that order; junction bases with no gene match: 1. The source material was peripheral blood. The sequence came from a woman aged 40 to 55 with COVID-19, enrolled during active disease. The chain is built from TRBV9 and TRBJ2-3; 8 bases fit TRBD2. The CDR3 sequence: CASSVSGNTDTQYF. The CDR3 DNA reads TGTGCCAGCAGCGTTAGCGGGAACACAGATACGCAGTATTTT.